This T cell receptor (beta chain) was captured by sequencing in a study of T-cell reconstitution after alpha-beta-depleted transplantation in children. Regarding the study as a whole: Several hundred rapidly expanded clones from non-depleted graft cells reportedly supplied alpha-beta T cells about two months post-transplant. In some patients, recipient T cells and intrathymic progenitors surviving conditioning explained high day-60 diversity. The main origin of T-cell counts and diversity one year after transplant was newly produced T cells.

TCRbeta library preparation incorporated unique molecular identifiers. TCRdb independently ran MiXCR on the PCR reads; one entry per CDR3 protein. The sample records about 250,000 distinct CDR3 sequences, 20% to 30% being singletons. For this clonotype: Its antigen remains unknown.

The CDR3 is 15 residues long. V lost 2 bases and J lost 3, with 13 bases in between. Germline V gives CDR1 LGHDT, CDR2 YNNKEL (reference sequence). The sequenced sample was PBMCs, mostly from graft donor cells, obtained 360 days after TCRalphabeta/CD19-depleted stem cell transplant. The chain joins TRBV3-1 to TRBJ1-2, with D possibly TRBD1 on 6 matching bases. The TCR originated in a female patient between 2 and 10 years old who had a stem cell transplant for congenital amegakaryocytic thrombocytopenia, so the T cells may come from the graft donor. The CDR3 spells CASSQYRAEDYGYTF. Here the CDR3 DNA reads TGTGCCAGCAGCCAATACAGGGCTGAGGACTATGGCTACACCTTC.